The 24 T cell receptor beta chains in this list originate from one sample, sequenced in a study of human T cells and chemical hapten exposure. Time point here: patch test 1, 2 weeks after DPC sensitization. Noted treatment: therapeutic diphenylcyclopropenone sensitization with weekly scalp DPC. TCRdb reprocessed the RACE reads with MiXCR, giving one entry per CDR3 protein. Here the sample spans around 190,000 distinct CDR3 sequences, about a fifth being singletons. The starting material was whole blood, obtained in connection with sensitization to the hapten diphenylcyclopropenone (DPC). Every receptor here comes from a woman in her fifties or sixties with alopecia areata. Some clones in this sample may be carry-over from other donors' samples.

The chain carries TRBV29-1 and TRBJ1-4; 8 bases map to TRBD1. The CDR3 is 14 residues long. J gave up 5 bases and V 3 bases, and 5 bases lay outside the gene matches. Germline V CDR1 and CDR2: SQVTM, ANQGSEA. The CDR3 DNA sequence: TGCAGCGTTGATGGGACAGGCAGGAATGAAAAACTGTTTTTT. Protein product: CSVDGTGRNEKLFF.

The sample holds a few counts of this clonotype. The chain recombines TRBV5-4 with TRBJ2-1; TRBD2 aligns across 12 bases. The CDR3 runs to 17 residues. Germline V gene lookup returns CDR1 SGHNT and CDR2 YYREEE (reference sequence). Trimming removed 4 bases from V and 6 bases from J; junction bases left unmatched: 11. The CDR3 DNA sequence: TGTGCCAGCAGCCGCAAACTAGCGGGAGGAAGTGTCAATGAGCAGTTCTTC. Amino acid sequence: CASSRKLAGGSVNEQFF.

The V and J genes are TRBV7-9 and TRBJ2-4; 8 nucleotides agree with TRBD2. This CDR3 comprises 13 residues. With V trimmed by 5 bases and J by 6 bases, 3 bases remained unmatched. Per the germline V gene, CDR1 is SEHNR and CDR2 is FQNEAQ (reference sequence). The CDR3 protein is CASSLGTRNIQYF. CDR3 sequence (DNA): TGTGCCAGCAGCCTGGGGACTAGAAACATTCAGTACTTC. The variable domain in full, completed from reference TRBV7-9 and TRBJ2-4, reads DTGVSQNPRHKITKRGQNVTFRCDPISEHNRLYWYRQTLGQGPEFLTYFQNEAQLEKSRLLSDRFSAERPKGSFSTLEIQRTEQGDSAMYLCASSLGTRNIQYFGAGTRLSVL.

This clonotype has just a few counts. V and J are TRBV29-1 and TRBJ2-1; 12 bases line up with TRBD2. Losses at the gene ends were 7 bases for V and 6 bases for J; bases not matched to a gene: 7. Germline-derived CDR1 and CDR2 are SQVTM and ANQGSEA. This CDR3 is built from 14 residues. The CDR3 bases are TGCAGCGCCCGACCTAGCGGGAGGGTCAATGAGCAGTTCTTC. As protein: CSARPSGRVNEQFF.

The CDR3 nucleotides read TGCGCCAGCAGCCTTACCAGGGGACAGGGGAACACTGAAGCTTTCTTT. This translates into CASSLTRGQGNTEAFF. J is TRBJ1-1 and V is TRBV5-1, with 9 bases identical to TRBD1. Germline V gene data show CDR1 as SGHRS and CDR2 as YFSETQ. This CDR3 has 16 residues. The J segment lost 1 base and the V segment lost 4 bases, leaving 8 bases of the junction unmatched. The variable domain in full, completed from reference TRBV5-1 and TRBJ1-1, reads KAGVTQTPRYLIKTRGQQVTLSCSPISGHRSVSWYQQTPGQGLQFLFEYFSETQRNKGNFPGRFSGRQFSNSRSEMNVSTLELGDSALYLCASSLTRGQGNTEAFFGQGTRLTVV.

V usage is TRBV5-1 and J usage is TRBJ2-7; 8 bases are shared with TRBD2. The trim removed 4 bases at V and 2 bases at J, leaving 23 bases unmatched. Per the germline V gene, CDR1 is SGHRS and CDR2 is YFSETQ. This CDR3 region has 20 residues. Written as DNA, the CDR3 is TGCGCCAGCAGCCCGGTTGTTGGGAGCGGGAGTTCACCCCGTACCTACGAGCAGTACTTC. Residues: CASSPVVGSGSSPRTYEQYF. The variable domain in full, completed from reference TRBV5-1 and TRBJ2-7, reads KAGVTQTPRYLIKTRGQQVTLSCSPISGHRSVSWYQQTPGQGLQFLFEYFSETQRNKGNFPGRFSGRQFSNSRSEMNVSTLELGDSALYLCASSPVVGSGSSPRTYEQYFGPGTRLTVT.

This clonotype came up a few times. This chain uses TRBV11-1 with TRBJ2-1; D gene uncertain. The V gene lost 1 base and the J gene lost 0 bases, with 13 bases spanning the gap. In germline, CDR1 is SGHAT, CDR2 FQDESV (reference sequence). The CDR3 is made up of 17 amino acids. CDR3 protein: CASSLGRLMSSYNEQFF. CDR3 nucleotide sequence: TGTGCCAGCAGCTTAGGGCGACTCATGAGCTCCTACAATGAGCAGTTCTTC.

Written as DNA, the CDR3 is TGTGCCAGCAGCCCTGGACAGGGCCTCTCTATGAACACTGAAGCTTTCTTT. Protein product: CASSPGQGLSMNTEAFF. The chain carries TRBV12-3 or TRBV12-4 and TRBJ1-1; 8 nucleotides match TRBD1. Trimming at V came to 6 bases and at J to 0 bases, leaving 12 bases not matched to a gene. CDR3 length: 17 amino acids.

The chain uses TRBV6-2 or TRBV6-3 and TRBJ1-5, with 7 bases fitting TRBD1. CDR3 length equals 16 residues. CDR1 is MNHEY and CDR2 is SVGEGT in the germline V gene. The trim removed 5 bases at V and 3 bases at J, leaving 10 bases unmatched. CDR3: CASSIPITGDNQPQHF. In DNA form, the CDR3 reads TGTGCCAGCAGTATTCCCATAACAGGGGACAATCAGCCCCAGCATTTT.

This rearrangement joins TRBV12-3 or TRBV12-4 to TRBJ1-2; D uncertain. The CDR3 sequence is 13 residues long. The germline V and J ends were trimmed by 1 base and 1 base, with 4 bases remaining between them. In DNA form, the CDR3 reads TGTGCCAGCAGTTTAGGGGTTAACTATGGCTACACCTTC. Translation gives CASSLGVNYGYTF.

DNA for the CDR3: TGTGCCAGCAGTTTAGGTTGGACAGGGGGCACTTCACCCCTCCACTTT. Translated, it gives CASSLGWTGGTSPLHF. The V gene is TRBV12-3 or TRBV12-4, the J gene TRBJ1-6; 11 bases are shared with TRBD1. This CDR3 comprises 16 residues. V lost 1 base to trimming and J lost 9 bases; unmatched junction nucleotides: 5.

A single count supports this clonotype. A junction boundary mismatches the germline segment, possibly from a read error. The chain combines TRBV13 with TRBJ2-7; the D gene is possibly TRBD2 (6 bases). Germline CDR1 and CDR2: PRHDT and FYEKMQ (reference sequence). The CDR3 length is 14 residues. CDR3 coding DNA: TGTGCCAGCAGCCTAGGAGGGCCCACGGGCGAGCAGTACTTC. Protein sequence: CASSLGGPTGEQYF.

The chain employs TRBV4-2 and TRBJ2-7, with TRBD2 identical over 9 bases. Germline V gene sequence: CDR1 LGHNA, CDR2 YNFKEQ. Losses at the gene ends were 0 bases for V and 3 bases for J; bases not matched to a gene: 9. The CDR3 has 17 residues. Written as DNA, the CDR3 is TGTGCCAGCAGCCAAGATAGGGCTAGCGGGGTCTTCTACGAGCAGTACTTC. Protein: CASSQDRASGVFYEQYF.

There are many counts of this clonotype. V gene TRBV10-3 combines with J gene TRBJ1-2; 9 positions match TRBD1. Losses at the gene ends were 2 bases for V and 2 bases for J; bases not matched to a gene: 6. Germline V gene sequence: CDR1 ENHRY, CDR2 SYGVKD. The CDR3 contains 16 residues. CDR3 bases: TGTGCCATCAGTGAGACGGGGACAGGGAGCAACTATGGCTACACCTTC. Its translation: CAISETGTGSNYGYTF.

Ten or more counts support this clonotype. The gene calls are TRBV29-1 and TRBJ1-4; 9 bases are a match to TRBD1. The trim removed 6 bases at V and 15 bases at J, leaving 8 bases unmatched. Per germline, CDR1 SQVTM and CDR2 ANQGSEA. This CDR3 contains 11 residues. The DNA for the CDR3 is TGCAGCGTGAGGACAGGGGACTCTGTGTTTTTT. Protein sequence: CSVRTGDSVFF. Full variable domain (remainder filled in from reference TRBV29-1 and TRBJ1-4): SAVISQKPSRDICQRGTSLTIQCQVDSQVTMMFWYRQQPGQSLTLIATANQGSEATYESGFVIDKFPISRPNLTFSTLTVSNMSPEDSSIYLCSVRTGDSVFFGSGTQLSVL.

The sample holds a few counts of this clonotype. This chain uses TRBV7-9 with TRBJ1-1; D not certain. Germline-derived CDR1 and CDR2 are SEHNR and FQNEAQ (reference sequence). The V gene lost 2 bases and the J gene lost 3 bases, with 13 bases spanning the gap. CDR3 length equals 15 residues. DNA of the CDR3: TGTGCCAGCAGCTTACTTGAGGCGTTGTACACTGAAGCTTTCTTT. It yields the protein CASSLLEALYTEAFF. Combining the CDR3 with reference TRBV7-9 and TRBJ1-1 gives the whole variable domain DTGVSQNPRHKITKRGQNVTFRCDPISEHNRLYWYRQTLGQGPEFLTYFQNEAQLEKSRLLSDRFSAERPKGSFSTLEIQRTEQGDSAMYLCASSLLEALYTEAFFGQGTRLTVV.

The chain employs TRBV7-8 and TRBJ1-5; tentatively, D is TRBD1 (5 bases). CDR3 length: 14 residues. Germline CDR1 reads SGHVS; CDR2 reads FQNEAQ. Trimming took off 6 bases at V and 5 bases at J, with 14 bases between the two ends. The CDR3 is CASSYRGEYQPQHF. CDR3 DNA sequence: TGTGCCAGCAGTTACCGAGGGGAATATCAGCCCCAGCATTTT.

Only a few counts were recorded for this clonotype. V usage is TRBV7-3 and J usage is TRBJ1-1; D is unclear. CDR3 length equals 14 residues. Trimming removed 5 bases from V and 4 bases from J, with 14 bases in between. CDR1 and CDR2 from the germline V gene are SGHTA and FQGTGA. Here the CDR3 reads CASSPAAGSTEAFF. CDR3 nucleotides: TGTGCCAGCAGCCCCGCGGCAGGAAGCACTGAAGCTTTCTTT.

The chain links TRBV4-2 to TRBJ2-7; 7 bases match TRBD1. V was pared by 1 base and J by 3 bases, with 6 bases of the junction left unmatched. This CDR3 contains 15 residues. Germline CDR1 LGHNA, CDR2 YNFKEQ. The CDR3 spells CASSQVRQGDYEQYF. The CDR3 nucleotides are TGTGCCAGCAGCCAAGTGAGGCAGGGGGACTACGAGCAGTACTTC.

This chain links TRBV29-1 with TRBJ2-1; 14 nucleotides match TRBD2. This CDR3 contains 17 residues. V shed 1 base and J 0 bases; nucleotides not matched to a gene: 2. Germline CDR1 and CDR2: SQVTM and ANQGSEA. DNA for the CDR3: TGCAGCGTTGAAGGGACTAGCGGGAGGAGCTCCTACAATGAGCAGTTCTTC. It codes for CSVEGTSGRSSYNEQFF.

The chain couples TRBV20-1 to TRBJ1-1, with no clear D. The ends were cut back, 6 bases at V and 1 base at J, with 9 bases in the middle. The CDR3 length is 12 residues. CDR1 is DFQATT, CDR2 SNEGSKA, per germline (reference sequence). The CDR3 DNA reads TGCAGTGCGTACGCAAAGAACACTGAAGCTTTCTTT. It yields the protein CSAYAKNTEAFF.

The V gene is TRBV29-1, the J gene TRBJ1-2; 8 nucleotides align to TRBD1. CDR1 and CDR2 (germline): SQVTM, ANQGSEA. Trimming cost V 6 bases and J 6 bases; bases outside gene matches: 6. The CDR3 consists of 12 residues. For the CDR3, the DNA is TGCAGCGTATGGACAGGGTCGAATGGCTACACCTTC. It specifies CSVWTGSNGYTF. Together with reference TRBV29-1 and TRBJ1-2, the CDR3 gives the full variable domain: SAVISQKPSRDICQRGTSLTIQCQVDSQVTMMFWYRQQPGQSLTLIATANQGSEATYESGFVIDKFPISRPNLTFSTLTVSNMSPEDSSIYLCSVWTGSNGYTFGSGTRLTVV.

The V and J genes are TRBV20-1 and TRBJ2-5, with D tentatively TRBD2 (6 bases). V lost 3 bases and J 5 bases, leaving 13 bases between the germline ends. Germline loops: CDR1 DFQATT, CDR2 SNEGSKA (reference sequence). The CDR3 extends over 13 amino acids. The CDR3 DNA reads TGCAGTGCTAGCTCCGGGACTCCGGAGACCCAGTACTTC. Protein product: CSASSGTPETQYF.

The V call is TRBV28, the J call TRBJ1-6; D is undetermined. The V end was cut by 3 bases, the J end by 9 bases, with 9 bases between. The germline V gene has CDR1 MDHEN and CDR2 SYDVKM. CDR3 length equals 13 residues. In DNA, the CDR3 is TGTGCCAGCAGTTTGGACGAGATTTCACCCCTCCACTTT. Translated: CASSLDEISPLHF.